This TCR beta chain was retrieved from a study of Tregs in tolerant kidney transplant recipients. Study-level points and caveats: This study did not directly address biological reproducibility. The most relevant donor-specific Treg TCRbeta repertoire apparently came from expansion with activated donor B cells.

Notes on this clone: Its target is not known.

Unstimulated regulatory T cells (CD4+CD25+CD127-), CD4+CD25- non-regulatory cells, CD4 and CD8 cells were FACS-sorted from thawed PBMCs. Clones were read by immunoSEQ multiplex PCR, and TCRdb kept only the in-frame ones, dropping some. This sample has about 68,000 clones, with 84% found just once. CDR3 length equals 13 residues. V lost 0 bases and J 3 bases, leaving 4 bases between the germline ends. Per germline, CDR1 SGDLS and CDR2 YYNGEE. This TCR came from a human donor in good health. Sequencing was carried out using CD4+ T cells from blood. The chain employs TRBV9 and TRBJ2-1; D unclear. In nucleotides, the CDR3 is TGTGCCAGCAGCGTAGGATACTACAATGAGCAGTTCTTC. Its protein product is CASSVGYYNEQFF. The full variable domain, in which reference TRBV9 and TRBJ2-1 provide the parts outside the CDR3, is DSGVTQTPKHLITATGQRVTLRCSPRSGDLSVYWYQQSLDQGLQFLIQYYNGEERAKGNILERFSAQQFPDLHSELNLSSLELGDSALYFCASSVGYYNEQFFGPGTRLTVL.